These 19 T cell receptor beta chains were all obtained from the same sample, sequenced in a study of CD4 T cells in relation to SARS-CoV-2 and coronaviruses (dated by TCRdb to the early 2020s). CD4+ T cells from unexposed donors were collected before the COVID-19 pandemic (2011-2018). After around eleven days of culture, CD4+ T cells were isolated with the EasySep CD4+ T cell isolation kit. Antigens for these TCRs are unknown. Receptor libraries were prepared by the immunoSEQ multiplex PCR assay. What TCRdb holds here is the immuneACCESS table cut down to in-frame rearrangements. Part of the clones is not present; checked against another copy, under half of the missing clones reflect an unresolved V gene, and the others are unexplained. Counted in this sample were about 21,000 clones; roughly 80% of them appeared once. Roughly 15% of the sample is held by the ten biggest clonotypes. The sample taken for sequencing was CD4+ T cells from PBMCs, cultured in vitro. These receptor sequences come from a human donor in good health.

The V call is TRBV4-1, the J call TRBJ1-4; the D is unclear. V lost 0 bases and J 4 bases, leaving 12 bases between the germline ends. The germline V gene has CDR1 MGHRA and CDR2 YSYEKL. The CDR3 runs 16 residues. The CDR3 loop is CASSQDLSGLNEKLFF. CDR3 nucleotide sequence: TGCGCCAGCAGCCAAGATCTGTCAGGCCTTAATGAAAAACTGTTTTTT.

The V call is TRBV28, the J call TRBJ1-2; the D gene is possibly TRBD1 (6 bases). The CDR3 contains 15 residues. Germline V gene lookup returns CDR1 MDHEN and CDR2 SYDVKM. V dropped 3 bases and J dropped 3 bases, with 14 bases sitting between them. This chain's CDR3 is CASSLRGPLDYGYTF. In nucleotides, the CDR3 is TGTGCCAGCAGTTTGCGGGGGCCGCTGGACTATGGCTACACCTTC.

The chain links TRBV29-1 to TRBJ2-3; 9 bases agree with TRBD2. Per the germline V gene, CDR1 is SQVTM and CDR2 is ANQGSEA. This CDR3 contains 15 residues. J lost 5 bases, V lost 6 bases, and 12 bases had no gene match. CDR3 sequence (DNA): TGCAGCGTGGAGTGGACTAGCGTGGTTGGAGATACGCAGTATTTT. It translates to CSVEWTSVVGDTQYF.

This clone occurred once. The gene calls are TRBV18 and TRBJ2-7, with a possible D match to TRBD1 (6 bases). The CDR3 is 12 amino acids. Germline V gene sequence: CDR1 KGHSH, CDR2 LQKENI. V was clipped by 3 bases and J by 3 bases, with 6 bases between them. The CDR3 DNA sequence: TGTGCCAGCTCACCGGGACACTACGAGCAGTACTTC. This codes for CASSPGHYEQYF. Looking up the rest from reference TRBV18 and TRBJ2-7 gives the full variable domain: NAGVMQNPRHLVRRRGQEARLRCSPMKGHSHVYWYRQLPEEGLKFMVYLQKENIIDESGMPKERFSAEFPKEGPSILRIQQVVRGDSAAYFCASSPGHYEQYFGPGTRLTVT.

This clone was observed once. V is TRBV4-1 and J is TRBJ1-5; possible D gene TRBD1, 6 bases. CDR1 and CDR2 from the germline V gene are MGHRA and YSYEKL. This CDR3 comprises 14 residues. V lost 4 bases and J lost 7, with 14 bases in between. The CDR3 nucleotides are TGCGCCAGCAGCCGGGAACAGGGATACCAGCCCCAGCATTTT. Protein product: CASSREQGYQPQHF.

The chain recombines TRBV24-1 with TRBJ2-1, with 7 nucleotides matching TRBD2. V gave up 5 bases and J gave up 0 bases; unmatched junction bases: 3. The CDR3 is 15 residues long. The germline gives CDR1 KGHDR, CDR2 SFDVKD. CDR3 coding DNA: TGTGCCACCAGTGTCGGGACTACCTCCTACAATGAGCAGTTCTTC. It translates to CATSVGTTSYNEQFF.

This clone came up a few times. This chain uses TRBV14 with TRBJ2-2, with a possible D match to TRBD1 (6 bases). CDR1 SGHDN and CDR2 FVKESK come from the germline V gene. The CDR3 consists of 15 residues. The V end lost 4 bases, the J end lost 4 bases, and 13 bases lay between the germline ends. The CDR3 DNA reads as TGTGCCAGCAGCCCCCGGCAGGGGCGCACCGGGGAGCTGTTTTTT. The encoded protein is CASSPRQGRTGELFF.

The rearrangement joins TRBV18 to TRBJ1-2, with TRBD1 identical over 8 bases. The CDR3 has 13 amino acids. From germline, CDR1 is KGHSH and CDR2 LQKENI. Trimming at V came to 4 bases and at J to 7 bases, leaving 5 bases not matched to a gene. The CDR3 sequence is CASSQGTGAGYTF. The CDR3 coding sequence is TGTGCCAGCTCACAAGGGACAGGAGCTGGCTACACCTTC.

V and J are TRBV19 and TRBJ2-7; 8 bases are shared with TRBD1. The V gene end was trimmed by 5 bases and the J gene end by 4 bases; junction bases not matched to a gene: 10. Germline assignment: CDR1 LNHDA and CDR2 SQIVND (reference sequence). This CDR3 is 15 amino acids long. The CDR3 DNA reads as TGTGCCAGTAGTGAGACCGGGACAGGACTTTACGAGCAGTACTTC. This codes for CASSETGTGLYEQYF.

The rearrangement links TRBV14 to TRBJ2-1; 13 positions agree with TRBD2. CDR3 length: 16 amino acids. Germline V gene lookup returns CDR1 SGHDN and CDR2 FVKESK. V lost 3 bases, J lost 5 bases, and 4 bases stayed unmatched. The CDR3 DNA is TGTGCCAGCAGCCAGTTAGGACTAGCGGGAGACAATGAGCAGTTCTTC. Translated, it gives CASSQLGLAGDNEQFF.

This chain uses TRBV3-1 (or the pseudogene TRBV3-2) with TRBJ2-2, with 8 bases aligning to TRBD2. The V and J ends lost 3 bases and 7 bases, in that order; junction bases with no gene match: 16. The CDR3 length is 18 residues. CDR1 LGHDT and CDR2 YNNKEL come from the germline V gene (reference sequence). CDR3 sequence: CASSQGSSFAGGFGELFF. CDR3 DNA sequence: TGTGCCAGCAGCCAGGGCTCTTCTTTTGCGGGAGGTTTCGGGGAGCTGTTTTTT.

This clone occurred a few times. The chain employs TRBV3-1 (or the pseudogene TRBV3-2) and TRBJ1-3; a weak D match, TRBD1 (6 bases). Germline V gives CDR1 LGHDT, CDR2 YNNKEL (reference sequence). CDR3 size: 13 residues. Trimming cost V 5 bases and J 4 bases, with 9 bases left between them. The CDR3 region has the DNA TGTGCCAGCAGCTTAGGACAGGGAAACACCATATATTTT. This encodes CASSLGQGNTIYF.

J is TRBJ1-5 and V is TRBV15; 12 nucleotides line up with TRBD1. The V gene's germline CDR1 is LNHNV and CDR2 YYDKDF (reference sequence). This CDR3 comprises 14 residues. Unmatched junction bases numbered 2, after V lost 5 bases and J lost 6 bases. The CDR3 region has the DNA TGTGCCACCAGCGGGACAGGGGGCATTCAGCCCCAGCATTTT. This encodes CATSGTGGIQPQHF.

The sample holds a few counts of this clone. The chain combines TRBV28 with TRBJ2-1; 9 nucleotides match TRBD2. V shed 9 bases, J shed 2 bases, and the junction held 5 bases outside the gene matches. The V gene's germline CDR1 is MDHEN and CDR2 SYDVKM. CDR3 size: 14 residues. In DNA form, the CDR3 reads TGTGCCAGTCAGACTAGCGGAACCTACAATGAGCAGTTCTTC. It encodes CASQTSGTYNEQFF.

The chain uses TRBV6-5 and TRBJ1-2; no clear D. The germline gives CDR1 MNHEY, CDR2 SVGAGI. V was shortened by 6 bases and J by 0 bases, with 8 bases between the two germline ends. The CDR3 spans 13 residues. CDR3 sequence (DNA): TGTGCCAGCAGGGGGAGAGCTAACTATGGCTACACCTTC. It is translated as CASRGRANYGYTF.

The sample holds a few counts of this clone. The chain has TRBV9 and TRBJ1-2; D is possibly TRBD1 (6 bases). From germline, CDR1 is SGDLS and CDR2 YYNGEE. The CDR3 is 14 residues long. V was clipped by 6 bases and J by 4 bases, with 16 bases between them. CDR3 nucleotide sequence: TGTGCCAGCAACTTACAGGGAGCGGCCTATGGCTACACCTTC. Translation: CASNLQGAAYGYTF.

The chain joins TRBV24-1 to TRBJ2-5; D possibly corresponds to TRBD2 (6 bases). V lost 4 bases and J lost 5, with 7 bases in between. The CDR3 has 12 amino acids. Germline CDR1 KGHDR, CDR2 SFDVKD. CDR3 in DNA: TGTGCCACCAGTGAGGGGAGGGAGACCCAGTACTTC. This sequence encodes CATSEGRETQYF.

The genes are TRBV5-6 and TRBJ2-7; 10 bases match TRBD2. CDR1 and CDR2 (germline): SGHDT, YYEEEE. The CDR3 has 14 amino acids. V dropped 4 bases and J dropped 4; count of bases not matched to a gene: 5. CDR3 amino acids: CASSPGLATYEQYF. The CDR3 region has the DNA TGTGCCAGCAGCCCGGGACTAGCGACATACGAGCAGTACTTC.

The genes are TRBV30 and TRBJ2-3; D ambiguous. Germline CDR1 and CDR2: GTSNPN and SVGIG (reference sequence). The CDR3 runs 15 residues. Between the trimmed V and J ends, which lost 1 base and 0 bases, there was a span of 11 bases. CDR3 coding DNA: TGTGCCTGGAGTGCGGCTGCGGTCAGCACAGATACGCAGTATTTT. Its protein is CAWSAAAVSTDTQYF.